This is a list of T cell receptor beta chains from one sample in a study of shared clonotypes between healthy human individuals. Data came from immunoSEQ multiplex PCR; TCRdb stores just in-frame clones and leaves some out. Of approximately 1,000,000 clones listed, approximately 80% are singletons. The source material was memory CD4+ T cells from PBMCs. All receptors derive from a man in his late teens or twenties in good health. Some clones in this sample may be carry-over from other donors' samples. Each CDR3 is given with its conserved first and last residue. D genes are given only for firm matches. For some rows the clone size is stated as once, few or many, or as a class when expanded; others skip it.

TRBJ1-1 | once | TRBV4-1 | - | CASSQASYSDLPEAFF | TGCGCCAGCAGCCAAGCGTCCTACTCCGATTTGCCTGAAGCTTTCTTT
TRBJ2-5 | - | TRBV9 | - | CAGSGAAQETQYF | TGTGCGGGCTCGGGGGCTGCGCAAGAGACCCAGTACTTC
TRBJ1-5 | - | TRBV18 | TRBD1 | CASSPRQGGSNQPQHF | TGTGCCAGCTCACCCCGACAGGGTGGAAGCAATCAGCCCCAGCATTTT
TRBJ1-2 | - | TRBV10-3 | - | CAIFDPTGTNYGYTF | TGTGCCATCTTTGACCCTACAGGGACTAACTATGGCTACACCTTC
TRBJ2-5 | - | TRBV29-1 | - | CSARATGETQYF | TGCAGCGCTCGGGCCACCGGGGAGACCCAGTACTTC
TRBJ1-2 | - | TRBV19 | - | CASRERDIDGYTF | TGTGCCAGTAGGGAAAGGGACATCGATGGCTACACCTTC
TRBJ2-3 | few | TRBV28 | - | CASSYGRTDTQYF | TGTGCCAGCAGTTACGGACGCACAGATACGCAGTATTTT
TRBJ2-5 | - | TRBV5-4 | - | CASSPDHSGETQYF | TGTGCCAGCAGCCCGGACCATTCGGGGGAGACCCAGTACTTC
TRBJ2-7 | - | TRBV6-6 | - | CASRTYYEQYF | TGTGCCAGTAGAACCTACTACGAGCAGTACTTC
TRBJ2-3 | - | TRBV11-3 | TRBD2 | CASSLGLTSGRGPADTQYF | TGTGCCAGCAGCTTAGGTTTGACTAGCGGGAGAGGGCCCGCAGATACGCAGTATTTT
TRBJ1-5 | - | TRBV18 | - | CASRVGRVFRWRRQPQHF | TGTGCCAGCCGCGTAGGCCGGGTCTTCCGATGGCGAAGGCAGCCCCAGCATTTT
TRBJ2-7 | - | TRBV2 | - | CASSPQGLATYEQYF | TGTGCCAGCAGTCCCCAAGGACTGGCAACCTACGAGCAGTACTTC
TRBJ1-2 | - | TRBV30 | - | CAWSVQVSVLGTF | TGTGCCTGGAGTGTACAGGTGTCAGTTCTCGGCACCTTC
TRBJ2-1 | - | TRBV28 | TRBD2 | CASNRREAISYNEQFF | TGTGCCAGCAACAGGCGGGAGGCTATCTCCTACAATGAGCAGTTCTTC
TRBJ2-2 | - | TRBV6-1 | TRBD1 | CASSARGQIGELFF | TGTGCCAGCAGTGCCAGGGGGCAGATCGGGGAGCTGTTTTTT
TRBJ1-5 | - | TRBV2 | - | CASSVGGSNQPQHF | TGTGCCAGCAGTGTGGGGGGGAGCAATCAGCCCCAGCATTTT
TRBJ2-5 | many | TRBV14 | - | CASSQRWSGGRETQYF | TGTGCCAGCAGCCAAAGGTGGTCGGGGGGCAGGGAGACCCAGTACTTC
TRBJ2-5 | - | TRBV29-1 | TRBD2 | CSAGLAETQYF | TGCAGCGCTGGACTAGCGGAGACCCAGTACTTC
TRBJ2-2 | - | TRBV7-9 | - | CASSLGVAGELFF | TGTGCCAGCAGCTTAGGCGTTGCCGGGGAGCTGTTTTTT
TRBJ2-5 | - | TRBV5-1 | - | CASRGAAGGQETQYF | TGCGCCAGCAGAGGGGCGGCGGGCGGCCAAGAGACCCAGTACTTC
TRBJ1-1 | - | TRBV14 | - | CASSPPRGGVTEAFF | TGTGCCAGCAGCCCCCCTCGGGGGGGCGTGACTGAAGCTTTCTTT
TRBJ1-2 | - | TRBV30 | - | CAWRPGVDYGYTF | TGTGCCTGGAGACCGGGGGTCGACTATGGCTACACCTTC
TRBJ2-2 | - | TRBV5-6 | - | CASSSTGNTGELFF | TGTGCCAGCAGCTCTACAGGGAACACCGGGGAGCTGTTTTTT
TRBJ2-7 | once | TRBV7-3 | - | CASSRDPRGEQYF | TGTGCCAGCAGCCGGGACCCCCGCGGCGAGCAGTACTTC
TRBJ2-7 | - | TRBV7-2 | TRBD1 | CASSLVLGTASYEQYF | TGTGCCAGCAGCTTAGTGTTAGGGACAGCCTCCTACGAGCAGTACTTC
TRBJ2-2 | - | TRBV27 | - | CASSLRAANTGELFF | TGTGCCAGCAGTTTAAGGGCTGCGAACACCGGGGAGCTGTTTTTT
TRBJ1-4 | once | TRBV4-1 | - | CASSQETPGQEKLFF | TGCGCCAGCAGCCAAGAAACCCCCGGACAAGAAAAACTGTTTTTT
TRBJ2-1 | - | TRBV28 | - | CASATRVASGNEQFF | TGTGCCAGTGCCACGAGAGTAGCCTCTGGGAATGAGCAGTTCTTC
TRBJ2-5 | many | TRBV7-2 | TRBD1 | CASSLNRGETQYF | TGTGCCAGCAGCCTAAACAGGGGGGAGACCCAGTACTTC
TRBJ1-3 | - | TRBV7-4 | - | CASSLFRVEDSGNTIYF | TGTGCCAGCAGCTTATTCCGGGTAGAGGACTCTGGAAACACCATATATTTT
TRBJ2-1 | once | TRBV15 | TRBD2 | CATSRGSGTRNEQFF | TGTGCCACCAGCAGAGGATCCGGGACTAGGAATGAGCAGTTCTTC
TRBJ2-2 | - | TRBV27 | - | CASSLGLLYTGELFF | TGTGCCAGCAGTCTGGGACTTCTATACACCGGGGAGCTGTTTTTT
TRBJ2-7 | - | TRBV28 | - | CASSPGQSYEQYF | TGTGCCAGCAGTCCGGGGCAGAGTTACGAGCAGTACTTC
TRBJ1-1 | - | TRBV5-6 | - | CASSPVRNTEAFF | TGTGCCAGCAGCCCTGTCCGTAACACTGAAGCTTTCTTT
TRBJ2-7 | - | TRBV2 | TRBD1 | CASSLGQGGLGEQYF | TGTGCCAGCAGTCTGGGACAGGGAGGTCTCGGCGAGCAGTACTTC
TRBJ1-2 | - | TRBV7-2 | - | CASRQGGSGYGYTF | TGTGCCAGCAGACAGGGTGGGTCTGGCTATGGCTACACCTTC
TRBJ1-1 | - | TRBV10-3 | TRBD1 | CAISDNRGGLRAFF | TGTGCCATCAGTGACAACAGGGGGGGACTTCGAGCTTTCTTT
TRBJ2-7 | few | TRBV28 | - | CASSLYDEQYF | TGTGCCAGCAGTTTATACGACGAGCAGTACTTC
TRBJ2-7 | - | TRBV27 | TRBD1 | CASSLKQGAYEQYF | TGTGCCAGCAGTTTAAAACAGGGGGCCTACGAGCAGTACTTC
TRBJ2-3 | - | TRBV6-1 | - | CASSTTDTQYF | TGTGCCAGCAGTACAACAGATACGCAGTATTTT
TRBJ2-3 | - | TRBV9 | - | CASSFPGGAGLGDTQYF | TGTGCCAGCAGCTTCCCCGGTGGCGCCGGTTTGGGAGATACGCAGTATTTT
TRBJ2-3 | - | TRBV5-1 | - | CASRPSGPSTDTQYF | TGCGCCAGCAGGCCCTCAGGGCCTAGCACAGATACGCAGTATTTT
TRBJ2-5 | - | TRBV28 | - | CASSFSQETQYF | TGTGCCAGCAGTTTCTCCCAAGAGACCCAGTACTTC
TRBJ1-2 | - | TRBV5-6 | - | CASSLLGGSDRRDYGYTF | TGTGCCAGCAGCTTGTTAGGGGGTAGCGACCGTCGGGACTATGGCTACACCTTC
TRBJ2-7 | - | TRBV6-6 | - | CASSYSKDEQYF | TGTGCCAGCAGTTACTCGAAGGACGAGCAGTACTTC
TRBJ1-1 | - | TRBV12-5 | - | CAIREAFF | TGTGCCATACGTGAAGCTTTCTTT
TRBJ2-3 | - | TRBV6-5 | - | CASRSHGPDTQYF | TGTGCCAGCAGGTCCCACGGACCAGATACGCAGTATTTT